The clone carrying this TCR beta chain was counted a few times. This entry is derived from a study of blood T cell repertoires in COVID-19. Clones were read by immunoSEQ multiplex PCR, and TCRdb kept only the in-frame ones, dropping some. The sample comprises under 200,000 clones, 79% of which are singletons, and 7% to 10% rests with the top ten. The sequencing sample was made of peripheral blood. The clonotype was recovered from a woman aged 55-69 years with COVID-19, enrolled during active disease.

The CDR3 protein is CASSVGSGFARVGNEQFF. CDR3 nucleotides: TGTGCCAGCAGCGTAGGGTCTGGCTTCGCCAGGGTGGGCAATGAGCAGTTCTTC. The chain is built from TRBV9 and TRBJ2-1, with D maybe TRBD1 (5 bases). CDR3 length: 18 residues. V lost 0 bases, J lost 6 bases, and 22 bases lay in between. Per the germline V gene, CDR1 is SGDLS and CDR2 is YYNGEE.